The rows below give T cell receptor beta chains drawn from one sample of a study of control samples from healthy donors and cancer patients. The protocol was immunoSEQ multiplex PCR, while the TCRdb copy is restricted to in-frame clones and leaves out a portion. The data hold tens of thousands of clones, with 70% to 90% observed a single time. Sequences were obtained from blood. Receptors were obtained from a man between 40 and 49 years old in good health. Each CDR3 is given with its conserved first and last residue. The size of a clone is reported for some rows only, either as once, few or many, or as a class for expanded clones.

TRBV5-6 15 . CASSLYDRGNQPQHF
TRBV12-1 14 . CAFYRGVPNEKLFF
TRBV24-1 16 once CATSDATSGGTDTQYF
TRBV28 15 . CASSLLRGLNTEAFF
TRBV10-3 17 few CAISESKSAAQRYEQYF
TRBV28 14 . CAMGLAGSTDTQYF
TRBV11-2 17 . CASSLGRGRPVSYGYTF
TRBV7-3 13 . CASSLLGGTGYTF
TRBV28 12 . CASSSILYEQYF
TRBV28 17 . CASSLVTGRQLSYEQYF
TRBV6-4 15 . CASSRDSRYYNEQFF
TRBV28 15 . CASSKAKSSYNEQFF
TRBV24-1 13 . CATSDGGYETQYF
TRBV11-3 15 . CASSFRWGAFVEQYF
TRBV6-5 14 . CASTSHTGNQPQHF
TRBV9 16 once CASSVVGRSSYNEQFF
TRBV14 17 few CASSQGKRQGAWFEQFF
TRBV11-2 15 . CASSTYRGLGTEAFF
TRBV5-1 14 . CASSLTGSGNTIYF
TRBV19 12 . CARGGQRETQYF
TRBV4-3 17 few CASSQVGTGAGNYGYTF
TRBV5-4 13 . CASRPQNTGELFF
TRBV30 15 . CAWRDTAGGFYGYTF
TRBV4-3 16 . CASSQDRAGGINEQFF
TRBV5-4 14 . CASSFRLADNEQFF
TRBV15 13 once CATSNLDYNEQFF
TRBV6-2/TRBV6-3 14 . CASSHGTPTYEQYF
TRBV11-3 13 . CASSLDPVSGYTF
TRBV7-9 13 . CASSLDGNSPLHF
TRBV5-8 16 . CASMPRGLVSYNEQFF
TRBV13 14 . CASSLRDSTYEQYF
TRBV7-3 15 . CASSLSRGAYNEQFF
TRBV6-5 15 . CASSYETSGANVLTF
TRBV4-1 15 . CASSFRAGPYNEQFF
TRBV5-5 14 . CASSLFIVNQPQHF
TRBV19 15 . CASSPGPEPGRAYTF
TRBV14 15 . CASSHRGAITGELFF
TRBV20-1 14 . CSACDAAYTGELFF
TRBV5-1 17 . CASSLAFSSGTYNEQFF
TRBV15 20 . CATSRSPGQGAMGPTDTQYF
TRBV19 14 few CASNPLGLGTEAFF
TRBV20-1 11 . CSARFNEKLFF
TRBV6-5 15 . CATTSPGQTNYGYTF
TRBV5-1 16 once CASSLVSGSSYNEQFF
TRBV6-5 14 . CASSYSAGVTEAFF
TRBV11-3 15 . CASSLDRQPNSPLHF
TRBV7-9 15 . CASSDQGLGSETQYF
TRBV11-2 15 few CASSHVRHGTDTQYF
TRBV4-3 16 . CASSQDWGNRGETQYF
TRBV7-8 13 . CASSVPPGLLHTF